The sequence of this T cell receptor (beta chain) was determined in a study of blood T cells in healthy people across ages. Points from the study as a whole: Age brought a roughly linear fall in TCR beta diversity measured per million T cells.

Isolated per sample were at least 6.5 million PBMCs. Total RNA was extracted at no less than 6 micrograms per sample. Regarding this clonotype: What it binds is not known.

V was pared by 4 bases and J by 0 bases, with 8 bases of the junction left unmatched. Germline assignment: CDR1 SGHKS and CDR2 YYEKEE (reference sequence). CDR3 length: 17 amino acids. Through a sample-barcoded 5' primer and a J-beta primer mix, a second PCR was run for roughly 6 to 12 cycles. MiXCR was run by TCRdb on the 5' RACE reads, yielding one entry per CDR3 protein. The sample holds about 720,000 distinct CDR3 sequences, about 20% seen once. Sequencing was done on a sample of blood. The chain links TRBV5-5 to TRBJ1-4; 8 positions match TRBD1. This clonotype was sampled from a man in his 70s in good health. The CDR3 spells CASSQPTGAPTNEKLFF. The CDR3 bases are TGTGCCAGCAGCCAACCGACAGGGGCCCCAACTAATGAAAAACTGTTTTTT.